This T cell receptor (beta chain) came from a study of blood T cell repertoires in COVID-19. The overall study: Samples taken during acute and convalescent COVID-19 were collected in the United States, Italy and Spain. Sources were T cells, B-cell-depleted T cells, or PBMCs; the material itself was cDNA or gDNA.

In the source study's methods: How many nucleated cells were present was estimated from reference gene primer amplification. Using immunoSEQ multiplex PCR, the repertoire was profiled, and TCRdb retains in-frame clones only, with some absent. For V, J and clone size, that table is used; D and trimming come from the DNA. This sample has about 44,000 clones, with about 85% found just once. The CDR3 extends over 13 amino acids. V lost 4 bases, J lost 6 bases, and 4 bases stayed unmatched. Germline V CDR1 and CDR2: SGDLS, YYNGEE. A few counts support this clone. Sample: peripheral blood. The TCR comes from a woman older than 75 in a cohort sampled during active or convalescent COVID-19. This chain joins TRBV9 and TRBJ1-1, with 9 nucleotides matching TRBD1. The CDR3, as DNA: TGTGCCAGCAGCACCTGGACAGGGGCTGAAGCTTTCTTT. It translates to CASSTWTGAEAFF.